The 2 T cell receptor beta chains given below trace back to one sample, sequenced in a study of T cell responses to AZD1222 COVID-19 vaccine. Clones were sequenced by immunoSEQ multiplex PCR, and TCRdb holds only the in-frame ones, with some missing. The repertoire includes approximately 89,000 clones, around 92% of them detected once, and more than 4.5% sits in the top ten. The sample in question was peripheral blood, obtained on day 0 of AZD1222 vaccination. These receptors all come from an adult in good health.

The CDR3: CASLRGSGANVLTF. CDR3 nucleotide sequence: TGTGCCAGCCTTAGGGGCTCTGGGGCCAACGTCCTGACTTTC. The rearrangement links TRBV28 to TRBJ2-6; D possibly corresponds to TRBD1 (5 bases). CDR1 MDHEN and CDR2 SYDVKM come from the germline V gene. V lost 8 bases to trimming and J lost 0 bases, with 8 bases between them. CDR3 length: 14 amino acids. Full variable domain (rest looked up from reference TRBV28 and TRBJ2-6): DVKVTQSSRYLVKRTGEKVFLECVQDMDHENMFWYRQDPGLGLRLIYFSYDVKMKEKGDIPEGYSVSREKKERFSLILESASTNQTSMYLCASLRGSGANVLTFGAGSRLTVL.

The CDR3 protein is CASSVNRGARNNEQFF. CDR3 bases: TGTGCCAGCAGTGTCAACAGGGGGGCGCGAAACAATGAGCAGTTCTTC. The V and J genes are TRBV6-2 or TRBV6-3 and TRBJ2-1, with TRBD1 matching 8 bases. V dropped 5 bases and J dropped 5; count of bases not matched to a gene: 11. CDR1 MNHEY and CDR2 SVGEGT come from the germline V gene. The CDR3 is 16 residues long.